This TCR beta chain derives from a study of blood T cell repertoires in COVID-19. Study as a whole: Sites across the United States, Italy and Spain contributed samples from acute and convalescent COVID-19. PBMCs, B-cell-depleted T cells, or T cells provided the cDNA or gDNA that made up the material.

Patients of the Seattle cohort, enrolled during active infection, were followed longitudinally. The authors' processing: From reference gene primer amplification, estimates of nucleated cell counts were derived. Clones were read by immunoSEQ multiplex PCR, and TCRdb kept only the in-frame ones, dropping some. That table furnishes V, J and clone size, whereas the DNA furnished D and trimming. Of 150,000 to 200,000 clones in the sample, around 86% were seen once. The source is a woman in her 70s with COVID-19, enrolled during active disease. Sequencing input: peripheral blood.

CDR3 DNA: TGTGCCTGCACGACAGGGGACGGGGCCAACGTCCTGACTTTC. Its protein product is CACTTGDGANVLTF. The V and J genes are TRBV30 and TRBJ2-6; 8 bases line up with TRBD1. The CDR3 consists of 14 residues. The V and J ends lost 6 bases and 4 bases, in that order; junction bases with no gene match: 5. Germline CDR1 and CDR2: GTSNPN and SVGIG (reference sequence). Supplemented by reference TRBV30 and TRBJ2-6, the full variable domain reads SQTIHQWPATLVQPVGSPLSLECTVEGTSNPNLYWYRQAAGRGLQLLFYSVGIGQISSEVPQNLSASRPQDRQFILSSKKLLLSDSGFYLCACTTGDGANVLTFGAGSRLTVL.